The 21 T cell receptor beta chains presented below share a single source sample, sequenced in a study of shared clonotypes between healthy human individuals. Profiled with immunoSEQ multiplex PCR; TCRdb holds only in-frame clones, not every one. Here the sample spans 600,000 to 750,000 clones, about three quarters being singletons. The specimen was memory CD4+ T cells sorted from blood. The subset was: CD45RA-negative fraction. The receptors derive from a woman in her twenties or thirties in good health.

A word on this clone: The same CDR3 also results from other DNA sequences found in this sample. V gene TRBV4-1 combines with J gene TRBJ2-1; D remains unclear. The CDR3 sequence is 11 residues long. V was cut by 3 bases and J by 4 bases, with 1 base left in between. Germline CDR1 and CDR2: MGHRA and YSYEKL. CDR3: CASSHYNEQFF. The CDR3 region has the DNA TGCGCCAGCAGCCATTACAATGAGCAGTTCTTC.

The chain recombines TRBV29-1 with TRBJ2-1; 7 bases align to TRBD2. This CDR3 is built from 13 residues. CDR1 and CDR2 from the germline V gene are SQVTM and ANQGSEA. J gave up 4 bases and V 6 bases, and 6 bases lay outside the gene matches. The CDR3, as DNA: TGCAGCGTCGGCGCGGGAGATTACAATGAGCAGTTCTTC. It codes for CSVGAGDYNEQFF.

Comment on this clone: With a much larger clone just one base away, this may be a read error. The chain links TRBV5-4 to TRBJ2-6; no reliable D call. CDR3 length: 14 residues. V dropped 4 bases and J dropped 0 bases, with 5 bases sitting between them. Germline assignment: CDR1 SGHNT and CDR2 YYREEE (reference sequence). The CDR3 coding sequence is TGTGCCAGCAGCCGAGGCTCTGGGGCCAACGTCCTGACTTTC. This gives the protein CASSRGSGANVLTF.

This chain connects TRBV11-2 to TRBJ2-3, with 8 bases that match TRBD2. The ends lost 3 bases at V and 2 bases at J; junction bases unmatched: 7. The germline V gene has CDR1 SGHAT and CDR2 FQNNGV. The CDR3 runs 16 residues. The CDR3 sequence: CASSFNLAGHTDTQYF. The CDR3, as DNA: TGTGCCAGCAGCTTTAACCTAGCGGGCCACACAGATACGCAGTATTTT. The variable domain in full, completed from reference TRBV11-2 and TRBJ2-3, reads EAGVAQSPRYKIIEKRQSVAFWCNPISGHATLYWYQQILGQGPKLLIQFQNNGVVDDSQLPKDRFSAERLKGVDSTLKIQPAKLEDSAVYLCASSFNLAGHTDTQYFGPGTRLTVL.

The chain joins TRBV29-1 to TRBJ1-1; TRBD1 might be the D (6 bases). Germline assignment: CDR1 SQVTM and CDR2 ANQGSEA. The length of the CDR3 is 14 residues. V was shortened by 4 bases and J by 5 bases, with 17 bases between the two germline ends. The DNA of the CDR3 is TGCAGCGTTGTCGGGCAGGGGAGGGGGACTGAAGCTTTCTTT. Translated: CSVVGQGRGTEAFF.

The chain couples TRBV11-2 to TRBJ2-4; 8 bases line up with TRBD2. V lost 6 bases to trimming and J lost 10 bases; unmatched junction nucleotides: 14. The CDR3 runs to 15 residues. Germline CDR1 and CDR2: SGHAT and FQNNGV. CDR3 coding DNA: TGTGCCAGCAGGTCTTCGGCGGGAGGCAACCCGATTCAGTACTTC. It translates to CASRSSAGGNPIQYF.

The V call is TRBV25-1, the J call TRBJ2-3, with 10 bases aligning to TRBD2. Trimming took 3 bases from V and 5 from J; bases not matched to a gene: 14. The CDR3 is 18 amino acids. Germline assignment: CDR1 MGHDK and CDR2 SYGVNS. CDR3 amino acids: CASSDPSSTSGNRDTQYF. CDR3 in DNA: TGTGCCAGCAGTGATCCTTCTTCTACTAGCGGGAATCGAGATACGCAGTATTTT.

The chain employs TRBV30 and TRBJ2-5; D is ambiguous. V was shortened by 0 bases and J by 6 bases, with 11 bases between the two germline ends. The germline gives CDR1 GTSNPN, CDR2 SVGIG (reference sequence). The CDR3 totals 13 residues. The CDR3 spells CAWSVQAAKTQYF. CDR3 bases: TGTGCCTGGAGTGTCCAGGCCGCCAAGACCCAGTACTTC.

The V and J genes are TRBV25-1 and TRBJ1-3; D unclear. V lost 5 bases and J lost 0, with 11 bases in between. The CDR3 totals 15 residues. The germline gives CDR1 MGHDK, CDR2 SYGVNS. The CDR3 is CASSNARGSGNTIYF. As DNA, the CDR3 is TGTGCCAGCAGTAACGCCAGAGGCTCTGGAAACACCATATATTTT.

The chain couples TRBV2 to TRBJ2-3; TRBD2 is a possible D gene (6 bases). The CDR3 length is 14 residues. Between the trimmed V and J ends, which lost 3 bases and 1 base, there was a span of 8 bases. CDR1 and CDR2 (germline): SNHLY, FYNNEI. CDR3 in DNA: TGTGCCAGCAGTGAGGCTAGCGGCACAGATACGCAGTATTTT. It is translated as CASSEASGTDTQYF.

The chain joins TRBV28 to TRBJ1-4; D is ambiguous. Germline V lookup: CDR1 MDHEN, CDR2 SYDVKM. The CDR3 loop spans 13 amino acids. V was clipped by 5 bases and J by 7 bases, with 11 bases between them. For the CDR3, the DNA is TGTGCCAGCAGTAGGGCGGGGAGTGAAAAACTGTTTTTT. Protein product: CASSRAGSEKLFF.

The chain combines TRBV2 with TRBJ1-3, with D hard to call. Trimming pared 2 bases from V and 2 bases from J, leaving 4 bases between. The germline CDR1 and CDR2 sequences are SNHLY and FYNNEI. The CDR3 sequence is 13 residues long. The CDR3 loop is CASSEPPGNTIYF. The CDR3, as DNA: TGTGCCAGCAGTGAACCCCCTGGAAACACCATATATTTT. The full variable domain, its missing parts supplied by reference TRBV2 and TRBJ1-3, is EPEVTQTPSHQVTQMGQEVILRCVPISNHLYFYWYRQILGQKVEFLVSFYNNEISEKSEIFDDQFSVERPDGSNFTLKIRSTKLEDSAMYFCASSEPPGNTIYFGEGSWLTVV.

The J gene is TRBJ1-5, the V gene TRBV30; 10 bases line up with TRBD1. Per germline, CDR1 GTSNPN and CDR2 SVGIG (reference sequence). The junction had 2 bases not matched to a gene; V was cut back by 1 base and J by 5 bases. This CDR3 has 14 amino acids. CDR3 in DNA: TGTGCCTGGAGTGGACAGGGGGCTTATCAGCCCCAGCATTTT. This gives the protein CAWSGQGAYQPQHF.

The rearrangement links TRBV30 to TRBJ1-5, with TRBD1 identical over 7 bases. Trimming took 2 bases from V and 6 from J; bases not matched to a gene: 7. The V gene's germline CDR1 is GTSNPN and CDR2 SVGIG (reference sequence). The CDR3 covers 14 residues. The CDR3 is CAWSYRGGVQPQHF. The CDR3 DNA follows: TGTGCCTGGAGTTACAGGGGAGGCGTTCAGCCCCAGCATTTT.

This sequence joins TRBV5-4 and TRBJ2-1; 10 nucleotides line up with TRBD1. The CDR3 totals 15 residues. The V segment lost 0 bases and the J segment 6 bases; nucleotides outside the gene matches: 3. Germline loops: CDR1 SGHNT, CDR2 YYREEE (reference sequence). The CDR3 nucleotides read TGTGCCAGCAGCTTGGGTGGGACAGGGGTCAATGAGCAGTTCTTC. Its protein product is CASSLGGTGVNEQFF.

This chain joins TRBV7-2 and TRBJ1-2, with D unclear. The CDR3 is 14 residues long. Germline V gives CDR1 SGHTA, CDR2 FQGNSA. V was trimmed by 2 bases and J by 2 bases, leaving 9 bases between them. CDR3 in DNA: TGTGCCAGCAGCTTATTAACGGGAAACTATGGCTACACCTTC. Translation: CASSLLTGNYGYTF.

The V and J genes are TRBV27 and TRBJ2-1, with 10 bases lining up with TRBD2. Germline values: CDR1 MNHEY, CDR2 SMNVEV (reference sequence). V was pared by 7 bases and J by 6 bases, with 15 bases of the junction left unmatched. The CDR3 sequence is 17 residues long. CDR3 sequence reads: CASNQRRDLAGGNEQFF. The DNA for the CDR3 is TGTGCCAGCAACCAAAGGAGGGATTTAGCGGGAGGCAATGAGCAGTTCTTC.

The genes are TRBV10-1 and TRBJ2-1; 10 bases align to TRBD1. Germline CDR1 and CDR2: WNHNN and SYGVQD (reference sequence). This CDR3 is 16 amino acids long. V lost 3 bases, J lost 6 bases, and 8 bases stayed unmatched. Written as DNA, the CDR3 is TGCGCCAGCAGTGATCGTGGGACAGGGGCAGGCAATGAGCAGTTCTTC. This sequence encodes CASSDRGTGAGNEQFF.

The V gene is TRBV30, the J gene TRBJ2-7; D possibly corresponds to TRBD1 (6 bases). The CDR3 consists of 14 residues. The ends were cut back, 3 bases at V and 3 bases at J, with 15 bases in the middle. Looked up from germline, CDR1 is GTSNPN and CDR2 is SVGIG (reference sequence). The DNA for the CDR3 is TGTGCCTGGAGGCTGGCAGGGGAGCGCTACGAGCAGTACTTC. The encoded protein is CAWRLAGERYEQYF.

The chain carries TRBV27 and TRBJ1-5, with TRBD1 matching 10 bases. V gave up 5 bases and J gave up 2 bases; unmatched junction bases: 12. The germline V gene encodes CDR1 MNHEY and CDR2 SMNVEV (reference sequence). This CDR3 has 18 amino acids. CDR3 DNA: TGTGCCAGCAGTCGAACTTTCTCCGGGACAGGGGGCAATCAGCCCCAGCATTTT. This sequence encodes CASSRTFSGTGGNQPQHF.

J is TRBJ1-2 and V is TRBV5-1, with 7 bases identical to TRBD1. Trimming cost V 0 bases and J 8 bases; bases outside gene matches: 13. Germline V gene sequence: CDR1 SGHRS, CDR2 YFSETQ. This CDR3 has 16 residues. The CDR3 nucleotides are TGCGCCAGCAGCTTGGCCGGGGAGGGGGCGAGGCAAGGCTACACCTTC. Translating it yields CASSLAGEGARQGYTF.